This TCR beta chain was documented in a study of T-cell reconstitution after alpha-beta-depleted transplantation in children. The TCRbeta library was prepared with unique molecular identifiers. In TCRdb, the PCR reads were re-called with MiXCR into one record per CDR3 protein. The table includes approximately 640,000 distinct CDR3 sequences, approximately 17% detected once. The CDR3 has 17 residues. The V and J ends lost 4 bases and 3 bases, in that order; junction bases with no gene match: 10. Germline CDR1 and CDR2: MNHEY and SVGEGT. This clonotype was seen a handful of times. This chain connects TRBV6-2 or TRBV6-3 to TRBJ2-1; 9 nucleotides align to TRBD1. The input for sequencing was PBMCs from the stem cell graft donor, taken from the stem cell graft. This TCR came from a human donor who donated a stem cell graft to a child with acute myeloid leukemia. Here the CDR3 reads CASSFQNPGQGYNEQFF. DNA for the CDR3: TGTGCCAGCAGTTTCCAGAACCCGGGACAGGGCTACAATGAGCAGTTCTTC.